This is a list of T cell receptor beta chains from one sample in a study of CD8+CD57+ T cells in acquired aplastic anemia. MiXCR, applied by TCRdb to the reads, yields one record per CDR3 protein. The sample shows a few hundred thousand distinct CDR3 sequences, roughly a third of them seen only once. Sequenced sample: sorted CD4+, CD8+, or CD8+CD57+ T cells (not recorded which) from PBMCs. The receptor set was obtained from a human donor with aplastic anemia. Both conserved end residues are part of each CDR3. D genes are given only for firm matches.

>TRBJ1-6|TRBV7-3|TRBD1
CASSPRSAAGGNSPLHF
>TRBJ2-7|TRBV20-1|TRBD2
CSAKTSGNYYEQYF
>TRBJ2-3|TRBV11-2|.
CASSLEGDTDTQYF
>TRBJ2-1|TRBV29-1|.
CSVGQEQVEQFF
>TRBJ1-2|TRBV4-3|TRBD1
CASSQTGQGFKNGYTF
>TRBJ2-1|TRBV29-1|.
CSVDTGTNNREQFF
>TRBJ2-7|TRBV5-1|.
CASSMRQSYEQYF
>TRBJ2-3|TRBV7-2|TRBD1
CASSLAGTGSTDTQYF
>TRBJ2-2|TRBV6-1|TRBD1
CASRPTGNTGEPFF
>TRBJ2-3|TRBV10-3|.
CAISVQHTDTQYF
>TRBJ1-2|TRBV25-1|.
CASSESVAGEPLYNGYTF
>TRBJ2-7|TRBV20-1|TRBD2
CSARLRRGARYEQYF
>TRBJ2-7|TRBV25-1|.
CASSYYDREQYF
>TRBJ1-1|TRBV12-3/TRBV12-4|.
CASSFGSPPGAFF
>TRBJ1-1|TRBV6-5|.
CACSYSGRNTEAFF
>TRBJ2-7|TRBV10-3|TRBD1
CASSVSGQGGYEQYF
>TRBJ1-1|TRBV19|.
CASSRRPHLAFF
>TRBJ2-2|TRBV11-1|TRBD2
CASSRLAGNTGELFF
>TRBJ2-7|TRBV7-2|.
CASKRGGVTSEQYF
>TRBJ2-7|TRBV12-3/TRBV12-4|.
CASSLPAAYEQYF
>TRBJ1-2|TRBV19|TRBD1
CASRRDRVDYGYTF
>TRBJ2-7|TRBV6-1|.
CASSGLVPYEQYF
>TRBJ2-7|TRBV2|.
CASSYLPATKSYEQYF
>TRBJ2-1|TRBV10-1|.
CASSEICDEQFF
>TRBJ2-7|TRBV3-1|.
CASSFLPGPTYEQYF
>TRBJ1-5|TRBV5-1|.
CASSLPVNFNQPQHF
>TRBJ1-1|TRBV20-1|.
CSARTEAFF
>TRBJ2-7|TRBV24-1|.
CAPGPPLYSTIYEQYF
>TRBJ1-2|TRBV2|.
CASSEGGSPYGYTF
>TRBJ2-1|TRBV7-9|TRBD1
CASSWDRGPQYNEQFF
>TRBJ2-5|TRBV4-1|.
CASSQDLEETQYF
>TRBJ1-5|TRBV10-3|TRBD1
CAISDPGGSQPQHF
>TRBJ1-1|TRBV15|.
CATSRGWGTEAFF
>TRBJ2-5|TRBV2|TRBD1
CASSWTGVSGETQYF
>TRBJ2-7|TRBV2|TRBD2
CASSHEGLAGFEQYF
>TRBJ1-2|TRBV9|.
CASSVGSDGYTF
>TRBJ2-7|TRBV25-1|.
CASRSVLRDSTYEQYF
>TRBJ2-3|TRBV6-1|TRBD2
CASSRTSGPAPDTQYF
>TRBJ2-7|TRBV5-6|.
CASRPTESYVGEQYF
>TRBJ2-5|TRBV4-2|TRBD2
CASSGLEETQYF
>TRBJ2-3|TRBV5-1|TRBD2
CASSLEGIASGRLTDTQYF
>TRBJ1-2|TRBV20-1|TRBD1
CSAFTPGTGLRYGYTF
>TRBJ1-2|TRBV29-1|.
CSVDRGPGPVYGYTF
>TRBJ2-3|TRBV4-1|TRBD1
CASSQGTGGFGTADTQYF
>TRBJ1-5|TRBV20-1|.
CSAREQGLGNQPQHF
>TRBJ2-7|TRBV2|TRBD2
CASSGLAGGPGEQYF
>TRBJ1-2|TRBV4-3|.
CASSQGRGWSYGYTF
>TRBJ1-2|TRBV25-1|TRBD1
CASSEWDRAEGYTF
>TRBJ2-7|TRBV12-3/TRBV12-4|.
CASSPRAFGPYEQYF
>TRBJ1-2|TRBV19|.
CASTPSNLPANYGYTF